This T cell receptor beta chain was sequenced during a study of cytotoxic CD8 clonotypes in ibrutinib-treated CLL. This clone occurred a few times. Germline V gene lookup returns CDR1 MNHEY and CDR2 SMNVEV (reference sequence). This CDR3 comprises 16 residues. V lost 5 bases to trimming and J lost 0 bases; unmatched junction nucleotides: 6. Data came from immunoSEQ multiplex PCR; TCRdb stores just in-frame clones and leaves some out. Among 150,000 to 250,000 clones listed, about 72% were seen once. This TCR was sampled from a human donor with chronic lymphocytic leukemia. This material consisted of PBMCs, taken after 24 months of ibrutinib treatment. The chain employs TRBV27 and TRBJ2-1, with 8 bases lining up with TRBD2. The CDR3 spells CASSRERESSYNEQFF. The CDR3, as DNA: TGTGCCAGCAGTCGGGAGCGGGAGAGCTCCTACAATGAGCAGTTCTTC.